These 10 T cell receptor beta chains were sequenced from one sample in a study of cytomegalovirus exposure and HLA in healthy donors (dated by TCRdb to 2017 to 2019). The library was generated by the immunoSEQ multiplex PCR assay. For the multiplex PCR, a mixture combining 60 forward primers for TCR Vbeta segments and 13 reverse primers for TCR Jbeta segments was used. The source is immuneACCESS, and TCRdb retained only in-frame sequences with V and J called. Part of the clones is not carried over; for the studies checked, unresolved V genes explain less than half of this, and the remainder is unexplained. Present in this sample are approximately 170,000 clones, 85% of which were seen just once. The ten largest clones add up to 1% of the sample. The sequenced sample was PBMCs. All receptors derive from a boy between 2 and 10 years old in good health and CMV-seronegative.

The V gene is TRBV18, the J gene TRBJ2-1; a possible D gene is TRBD2 (6 bases). Deletions cut 3 bases from V and 3 bases from J, with 9 bases between. The CDR3 spans 14 residues. Germline values: CDR1 KGHSH, CDR2 LQKENI. The CDR3: CASSPLADYNEQFF. The CDR3 DNA reads as TGTGCCAGCTCACCCTTAGCGGACTACAATGAGCAGTTCTTC.

The chain carries TRBV29-1 and TRBJ2-2; 11 bases match TRBD2. CDR1 is SQVTM, CDR2 ANQGSEA, per germline. The CDR3 spans 19 residues. The V segment lost 6 bases and the J segment 6 bases; nucleotides outside the gene matches: 21. The CDR3 DNA follows: TGCAGCGTCCTAATGGACTCTCCAACCCTAGCGGGAGGATCCGGGGAGCTGTTTTTT. Translated, it gives CSVLMDSPTLAGGSGELFF.

The chain joins TRBV6-1 to TRBJ1-5; the match to TRBD1 covers 7 bases. The CDR3 totals 15 residues. The V and J ends lost 6 bases and 4 bases, in that order; junction bases with no gene match: 9. Germline CDR1 and CDR2: MNHNS and SASEGT. The CDR3 DNA sequence: TGTGCCAGCAGAGACAGGGCTTATTCGAATCAGCCCCAGCATTTT. Translated, it gives CASRDRAYSNQPQHF.

As DNA, the CDR3 is TGTGCCATCAGGGGGACAGCTAACACCGGGGAGCTGTTTTTT. This translates into CAIRGTANTGELFF. This chain joins TRBV10-3 and TRBJ2-2, with 7 bases lining up with TRBD1. V was pared by 6 bases and J by 2 bases, with 3 bases of the junction left unmatched. Germline V gives CDR1 ENHRY, CDR2 SYGVKD. This CDR3 is built from 14 residues.

This clone was seen only a few times. J is TRBJ2-1 and V is TRBV29-1; 14 bases are a match to TRBD2. The germline CDR1 and CDR2 sequences are SQVTM and ANQGSEA. The CDR3 consists of 17 residues. With V trimmed by 7 bases and J by 1 base, 9 bases remained unmatched. The CDR3 here is CSACGTSGSLSYNEQFF. The DNA of the CDR3 is TGCAGCGCCTGCGGGACTAGCGGGAGTTTATCCTACAATGAGCAGTTCTTC.

On this clone: Other DNA sequences in this sample translate to the same CDR3. The chain joins TRBV5-1 to TRBJ2-1; no clear D. Germline loops: CDR1 SGHRS, CDR2 YFSETQ. The length of the CDR3 is 15 residues. Trimming cost V 0 bases and J 0 bases, with 7 bases left between them. CDR3 residues: CASSLGESSYNEQFF. The DNA of the CDR3 is TGCGCCAGCAGCTTGGGAGAGAGCTCCTACAATGAGCAGTTCTTC. Filled out from reference TRBV5-1 and TRBJ2-1, the complete variable domain reads KAGVTQTPRYLIKTRGQQVTLSCSPISGHRSVSWYQQTPGQGLQFLFEYFSETQRNKGNFPGRFSGRQFSNSRSEMNVSTLELGDSALYLCASSLGESSYNEQFFGPGTRLTVL.

The J gene is TRBJ1-4, the V gene TRBV18, with D unresolved. CDR3 length: 15 residues. Between the trimmed V and J ends, which lost 4 bases and 7 bases, there was a span of 16 bases. Germline V gives CDR1 KGHSH, CDR2 LQKENI. CDR3 sequence: CASSRRANRGEKLFF. The DNA for the CDR3 is TGTGCCAGCTCACGGAGGGCGAACCGGGGTGAAAAACTGTTTTTT.

The chain uses TRBV7-9 and TRBJ1-1, with TRBD1 as a possible D gene (6 bases). CDR1 is SEHNR and CDR2 is FQNEAQ in the germline V gene (reference sequence). Trimming left V 5 bases short and J 2 bases short, with 12 bases between. The CDR3 totals 14 residues. The CDR3 DNA sequence: TGTGCCAGCAGCCAGGAGACAGGTAACACTGAAGCTTTCTTT. Amino acids: CASSQETGNTEAFF.

On this clone: Other DNA sequences of this sample code for an identical CDR3. The rearrangement uses TRBV5-1 and TRBJ2-5, with D perhaps TRBD2 (5 bases). The CDR3 covers 14 residues. V was trimmed by 0 bases and J by 2 bases, leaving 8 bases between them. The germline V gene encodes CDR1 SGHRS and CDR2 YFSETQ. The CDR3 sequence is CASSLATGQETQYF. Here the CDR3 DNA reads TGCGCCAGCAGCTTGGCCACGGGGCAAGAGACCCAGTACTTC.

The chain is built from TRBV10-3 and TRBJ1-6; D ambiguous. This CDR3 region has 12 residues. Looked up from germline, CDR1 is ENHRY and CDR2 is SYGVKD. V lost 4 bases, J lost 8 bases, and 6 bases lay in between. The CDR3 nucleotides are TGTGCCATCAGTGCTAGCGATTCACCCCTCCACTTT. This translates into CAISASDSPLHF.